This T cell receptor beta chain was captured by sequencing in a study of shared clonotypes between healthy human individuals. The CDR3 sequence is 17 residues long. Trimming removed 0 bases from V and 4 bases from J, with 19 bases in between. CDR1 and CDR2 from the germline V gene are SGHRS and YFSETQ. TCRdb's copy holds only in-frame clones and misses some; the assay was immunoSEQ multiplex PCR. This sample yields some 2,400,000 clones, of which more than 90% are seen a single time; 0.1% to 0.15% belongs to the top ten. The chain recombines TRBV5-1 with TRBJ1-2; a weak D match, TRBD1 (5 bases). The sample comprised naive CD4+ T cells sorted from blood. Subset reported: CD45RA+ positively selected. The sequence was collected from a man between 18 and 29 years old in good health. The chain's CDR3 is CASSLGTRDPTFYGYTF. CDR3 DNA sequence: TGCGCCAGCAGCTTGGGGACAAGGGACCCCACGTTCTATGGCTACACCTTC.